The 27 T cell receptor beta chains reported below all come from one sample, sequenced in a study of CD8+ T cells in alopecia areata. cDNA reverse transcribed from extracted RNA served as the sequencing template. Here immunoSEQ multiplex PCR was the method, and the copy in TCRdb shows in-frame clones only, minus some. The data hold 200,000 or so clones, with 58% observed a single time. As for treatment: oral pan-JAK inhibitor, 5-10 mg twice daily. Sequences were derived from CD4+ T cells sorted from blood, sampled at week 24, from a patient treated with tofacitinib. The receptors come from a human donor with alopecia areata.

The chain carries TRBV2 and TRBJ2-5; the match to TRBD2 covers 8 bases. CDR3 length: 15 residues. Looked up from germline, CDR1 is SNHLY and CDR2 is FYNNEI. The junction had 9 bases not matched to a gene; V was cut back by 5 bases and J by 4 bases. CDR3 in amino acids: CASSWQREPSETQYF. The CDR3 bases are TGTGCCAGCAGTTGGCAGCGGGAGCCCTCAGAGACCCAGTACTTC.

This rearrangement joins TRBV6-5 to TRBJ2-2; 10 bases match TRBD1. Germline loops: CDR1 MNHEY, CDR2 SVGAGI. The CDR3 is made up of 16 amino acids. Trimming took 1 base from V and 3 from J; bases not matched to a gene: 2. CDR3 sequence: CASSYLDRGYTGELFF. The DNA of the CDR3 is TGTGCCAGCAGTTACTTGGACAGGGGGTACACCGGGGAGCTGTTTTTT.

Only one count was recorded for this clone. The chain uses TRBV5-1 and TRBJ2-7; 7 bases align to TRBD1. The CDR3 loop spans 15 amino acids. Germline-derived CDR1 and CDR2 are SGHRS and YFSETQ. V dropped 3 bases and J dropped 0; count of bases not matched to a gene: 6. The DNA for the CDR3 is TGCGCCAGCAGCTATCTTGGGACAGACTCCTACGAGCAGTACTTC. This translates into CASSYLGTDSYEQYF. The variable domain in full, with the rest retrieved from reference TRBV5-1 and TRBJ2-7, is KAGVTQTPRYLIKTRGQQVTLSCSPISGHRSVSWYQQTPGQGLQFLFEYFSETQRNKGNFPGRFSGRQFSNSRSEMNVSTLELGDSALYLCASSYLGTDSYEQYFGPGTRLTVT.

The chain carries TRBV28 and TRBJ1-4; tentative D call: TRBD1 (6 bases). The CDR3 is 14 residues long. The germline CDR1 and CDR2 sequences are MDHEN and SYDVKM. V shed 2 bases and J shed 4 bases, with 8 bases lying between them. The CDR3 is CASSLGDNNEKLFF. The CDR3 DNA reads as TGTGCCAGCAGTTTAGGGGACAATAATGAAAAACTGTTTTTT.

The count of this clone is one. The chain has TRBV5-1 and TRBJ2-5; 7 bases match TRBD1. Germline V gene lookup returns CDR1 SGHRS and CDR2 YFSETQ. CDR3 size: 14 residues. Trimming removed 2 bases from V and 5 bases from J; junction bases left unmatched: 6. CDR3 sequence reads: CASSLNDRAETQYF. CDR3 bases: TGCGCCAGCAGCTTAAATGACAGGGCTGAGACCCAGTACTTC.

As regards this clone: This may be a read error, as it is one base from a much larger clone. V and J are TRBV4-3 and TRBJ2-6; no clear D. This CDR3 contains 13 residues. Trimming pared 0 bases from V and 3 bases from J, leaving 0 bases between. Germline V gene sequence: CDR1 LGHNA, CDR2 YSLEER. The CDR3 DNA is TGCGCCAGCAGCCAAGATGGGGCCAACGTCCTGACTTTC. Residues: CASSQDGANVLTF.

This clone turned up a few times. CDR3 amino acids: CASSSPTGTAGPNEQFF. The CDR3 DNA is TGCGCCAGCAGCTCGCCTACTGGGACGGCGGGACCCAATGAGCAGTTCTTC. V and J are TRBV5-1 and TRBJ2-1, with TRBD2 as a possible D gene (6 bases). Germline values: CDR1 SGHRS, CDR2 YFSETQ. V lost 3 bases and J lost 6, with 22 bases in between. The CDR3 totals 17 residues. Looking up the rest from reference TRBV5-1 and TRBJ2-1 gives the full variable domain: KAGVTQTPRYLIKTRGQQVTLSCSPISGHRSVSWYQQTPGQGLQFLFEYFSETQRNKGNFPGRFSGRQFSNSRSEMNVSTLELGDSALYLCASSSPTGTAGPNEQFFGPGTRLTVL.

This clone came up many times. The chain carries TRBV2 and TRBJ1-2; 11 nucleotides align to TRBD1. J was trimmed by 4 bases and V by 7 bases; bases with no gene match: 5. The V gene's germline CDR1 is SNHLY and CDR2 FYNNEI. This CDR3 region has 14 residues. CDR3 coding DNA: TGTGCCAGCATTCCCGGACAGGGGGCCTATGGCTACACCTTC. It translates to CASIPGQGAYGYTF.

This clone was observed once. The chain employs TRBV5-1 and TRBJ2-3; D gene unclear. CDR1 and CDR2 from the germline V gene are SGHRS and YFSETQ. The germline V and J ends were trimmed by 1 base and 1 base, with 10 bases remaining between them. The CDR3 is 15 amino acids. The CDR3, as DNA: TGCGCCAGCAGCTTGTATGCTGGTGGCACAGATACGCAGTATTTT. Translating it yields CASSLYAGGTDTQYF.

The rearrangement links TRBV6-5 to TRBJ1-1; maybe TRBD1 (6 bases). The germline V gene has CDR1 MNHEY and CDR2 SVGAGI. The CDR3 covers 13 residues. With 2 bases removed from V and 8 bases from J, the gap between germline ends came to 12 bases. The CDR3 DNA follows: TGTGCCAGCAGTTACAATACAGGGTGGGAAGCTTTCTTT. Translation gives CASSYNTGWEAFF.

The sample holds a few counts of this clone. The rearrangement links TRBV28 to TRBJ2-6; the D gene is possibly TRBD2 (6 bases). CDR3 length equals 16 residues. V lost 2 bases and J lost 4, with 12 bases in between. Germline-derived CDR1 and CDR2 are MDHEN and SYDVKM. For the CDR3, the DNA is TGTGCCAGCAGTTTACTGCGGGGAGAAGGGGCCAACGTCCTGACTTTC. It yields the protein CASSLLRGEGANVLTF.

The gene calls are TRBV9 and TRBJ2-1; 10 bases fit TRBD2. V lost 0 bases, J lost 0 bases, and 9 bases stayed unmatched. This CDR3 is 19 amino acids long. CDR1 is SGDLS, CDR2 YYNGEE, per germline. The CDR3 DNA follows: TGTGCCAGCAGCGTAGCTAGCGGGGGTTCCGCAAGCTCCTACAATGAGCAGTTCTTC. As protein: CASSVASGGSASSYNEQFF.

Remarks on this clone: The same CDR3 is also encoded by other DNA sequences in this sample. The chain joins TRBV30 to TRBJ1-1; D gene ambiguous. In germline, CDR1 is GTSNPN, CDR2 SVGIG (reference sequence). V lost 0 bases, J lost 0 bases, and 5 bases lay in between. The CDR3 totals 13 residues. The CDR3 is CAWSVSMNTEAFF. As DNA, the CDR3 is TGTGCCTGGAGTGTATCTATGAACACTGAAGCTTTCTTT.

The chain couples TRBV5-1 to TRBJ1-5; TRBD1 agrees at 7 bases. CDR1 and CDR2 from the germline V gene are SGHRS and YFSETQ. V was clipped by 4 bases and J by 5 bases; unmatched bases: 9. This CDR3 contains 15 residues. CDR3: CASSEGNDRDQPQHF. CDR3 DNA sequence: TGCGCCAGCAGCGAGGGTAACGACAGGGATCAGCCCCAGCATTTT.

The chain is built from TRBV15 and TRBJ2-2; D may match TRBD1 or TRBD2 (5 bases each). This CDR3 is 16 amino acids long. Trimming removed 1 base at V and 2 bases at J, with 11 bases between. Germline V CDR1 and CDR2: LNHNV, YYDKDF (reference sequence). The CDR3: CATSRGRDGNTGELFF. DNA of the CDR3: TGTGCCACCAGCAGAGGCAGGGACGGTAACACCGGGGAGCTGTTTTTT. The full variable domain, with the rest looked up from reference TRBV15 and TRBJ2-2, is DAMVIQNPRYQVTQFGKPVTLSCSQTLNHNVMYWYQQKSSQAPKLLFHYYDKDFNNEADTPDNFQSRRPNTSFCFLDIRSPGLGDTAMYLCATSRGRDGNTGELFFGEGSRLTVL.

V usage is TRBV14 and J usage is TRBJ1-2; D not resolved. Trimming left V 4 bases short and J 5 bases short, with 11 bases between. Germline V gene data show CDR1 as SGHDN and CDR2 as FVKESK. The CDR3 runs to 13 residues. CDR3 protein: CASSRPSDYGYTF. In DNA, the CDR3 is TGTGCCAGCAGCCGCCCATCAGATTATGGCTACACCTTC.

The CDR3 nucleotides read TGTGCCAGCTCACCACAAACTAGCGGTGGCACAGATACGCAGTATTTT. This encodes CASSPQTSGGTDTQYF. The chain has TRBV18 and TRBJ2-3, with 8 bases lining up with TRBD2. Germline V lookup: CDR1 KGHSH, CDR2 LQKENI. The CDR3 is made up of 16 amino acids. V lost 1 base and J lost 1; bases outside the gene matches: 4.

On this clone itself: Within the sample, other DNA sequences also encode this same CDR3. The V call is TRBV15, the J call TRBJ1-2, with unresolved D. Germline-derived CDR1 and CDR2 are LNHNV and YYDKDF (reference sequence). V was cut by 0 bases and J by 5 bases, with 4 bases left in between. There are 12 residues in the CDR3. The CDR3, as DNA: TGTGCCACCAGCAGAGACCGATATGGCTACACCTTC. This codes for CATSRDRYGYTF.

The genes are TRBV4-3 and TRBJ2-5, with D possibly matching TRBD2 (5 bases). The CDR3 is 16 residues long. The germline CDR1 and CDR2 sequences are LGHNA and YSLEER. Between the trimmed V and J ends, which lost 0 bases and 4 bases, there was a span of 15 bases. CDR3 residues: CASSQEYQGGSETQYF. The DNA of the CDR3 is TGCGCCAGCAGCCAAGAATACCAAGGCGGGTCAGAGACCCAGTACTTC.

This chain connects TRBV27 to TRBJ2-3, with D perhaps matching TRBD1 (6 bases). With 5 bases removed from V and 3 bases from J, the gap between germline ends came to 12 bases. The CDR3 spans 14 residues. The germline V gene has CDR1 MNHEY and CDR2 SMNVEV (reference sequence). The DNA of the CDR3 is TGTGCCAGCAGTCCCAGGACAGAGACAGATACGCAGTATTTT. Amino acids: CASSPRTETDTQYF.

This clone was seen once. An end of the junction differs from the germline gene, which may be a read error. CDR3 sequence (DNA): TGTGCCAGCAGCTCCAGACCGGACCGGCCAAGGTTT. It specifies CASSSRPDRPRF. This chain uses TRBV13 with TRBJ1-3; D unclear. The germline CDR1 and CDR2 sequences are PRHDT and FYEKMQ (reference sequence). This CDR3 comprises 12 residues.

This clone was observed a handful of times. The J gene is TRBJ2-3, the V gene TRBV28; 10 positions agree with TRBD2. The CDR3 has 17 amino acids. Trimming at V came to 9 bases and at J to 0 bases, leaving 12 bases not matched to a gene. Looked up from germline, CDR1 is MDHEN and CDR2 is SYDVKM. The CDR3 loop is CASSGGGTSVSTDTQYF. The CDR3 DNA is TGTGCCAGTTCCGGGGGGGGGACTAGCGTTAGCACAGATACGCAGTATTTT.

The gene calls are TRBV9 and TRBJ2-5; 13 nucleotides align to TRBD2. The J segment lost 1 base and the V segment lost 2 bases, leaving 2 bases of the junction unmatched. The CDR3 runs to 16 residues. Germline V gene data show CDR1 as SGDLS and CDR2 as YYNGEE. This CDR3 reads CASSVGLAGTQETQYF. DNA for the CDR3: TGTGCCAGCAGCGTGGGACTAGCGGGAACCCAAGAGACCCAGTACTTC.

The chain couples TRBV7-6 to TRBJ2-3, with TRBD2 matching 8 bases. CDR3 length: 16 amino acids. Germline V gene data show CDR1 as SGHVS and CDR2 as FNYEAQ. The V and J ends lost 2 bases and 0 bases, in that order; junction bases with no gene match: 4. In nucleotides, the CDR3 is TGTGCCAGCAGCTTATTCTCTAGCGGGAGCACAGATACGCAGTATTTT. Residues: CASSLFSSGSTDTQYF. Full variable domain (remainder filled in from reference TRBV7-6 and TRBJ2-3): GAGVSQSPRYKVTKRGQDVALRCDPISGHVSLYWYRQALGQGPEFLTYFNYEAQQDKSGLPNDRFSAERPEGSISTLTIQRTEQRDSAMYRCASSLFSSGSTDTQYFGPGTRLTVL.

V and J are TRBV5-4 and TRBJ2-3; either TRBD1 or TRBD2 may fit D (5 bases each). Germline CDR1 is SGHNT and CDR2 is YYREEE (reference sequence). The V end lost 4 bases, the J end lost 5 bases, and 17 bases lay between the germline ends. This CDR3 has 15 amino acids. CDR3 amino acids: CASSVVGNQGDTQYF. CDR3 DNA: TGTGCCAGCAGCGTTGTCGGGAACCAGGGAGATACGCAGTATTTT.

This chain connects TRBV28 to TRBJ2-6; 11 bases agree with TRBD1. V shed 8 bases and J 3 bases; nucleotides not matched to a gene: 6. The CDR3 runs to 16 residues. Germline V CDR1 and CDR2: MDHEN, SYDVKM. Here the CDR3 DNA reads TGTGCCAGCCGGAGGACAGGGGGCGTTGGGGCCAACGTCCTGACTTTC. Protein: CASRRTGGVGANVLTF.

This clone was found a few times. This chain joins TRBV5-1 and TRBJ2-3; 8 nucleotides align to TRBD2. The J segment lost 5 bases and the V segment lost 0 bases, leaving 2 bases of the junction unmatched. The CDR3 has 14 amino acids. Germline V gives CDR1 SGHRS, CDR2 YFSETQ. CDR3 sequence reads: CASSLERGRDTQYF. The CDR3 coding sequence is TGCGCCAGCAGCTTGGAGCGGGGGAGAGATACGCAGTATTTT.